This T cell receptor beta chain derives from a study of blood T cell repertoires in COVID-19. Study-level background: Samples came from the United States, Italy and Spain, spanning acute and convalescent COVID-19. T cells, B-cell-depleted T cells, or PBMCs provided the cDNA or gDNA that served as material.

The CDR3 runs to 15 residues. CDR1 and CDR2 (germline): GTSNPN, SVGIG (reference sequence). Trimming left V 2 bases short and J 4 bases short, with 17 bases between. Study processing details: The assay estimated nucleated cells by amplifying reference gene primers. Libraries were prepared by immunoSEQ multiplex PCR; TCRdb keeps only in-frame clonotypes and omits some of them. That table is the source of V, J and clone size, and D and trimming were worked out from the DNA. The sample includes some 130,000 clones, about 87% of them seen just once. This sequence joins TRBV30 and TRBJ1-2; D gene ambiguous. The TCR originated in a man over 45 with acute or convalescent COVID-19. Material for sequencing was peripheral blood. In DNA, the CDR3 is TGTGCCTGGAGTCTCATCTACCCCGAGGGCTATGGCTACACCTTC. Translation gives CAWSLIYPEGYGYTF.